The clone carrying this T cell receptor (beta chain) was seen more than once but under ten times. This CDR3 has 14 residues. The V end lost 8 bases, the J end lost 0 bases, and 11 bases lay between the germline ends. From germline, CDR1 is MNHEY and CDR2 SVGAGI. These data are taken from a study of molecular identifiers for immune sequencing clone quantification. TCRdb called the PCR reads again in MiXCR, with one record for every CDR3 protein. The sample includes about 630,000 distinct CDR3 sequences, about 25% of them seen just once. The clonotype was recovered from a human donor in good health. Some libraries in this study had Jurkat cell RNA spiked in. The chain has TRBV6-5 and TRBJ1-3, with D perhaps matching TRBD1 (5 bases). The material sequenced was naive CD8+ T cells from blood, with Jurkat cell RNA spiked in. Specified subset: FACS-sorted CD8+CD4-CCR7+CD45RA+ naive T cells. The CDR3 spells CASWDASSGNTIYF. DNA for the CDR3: TGTGCCAGCTGGGACGCAAGCTCTGGAAACACCATATATTTT.